This TCR beta chain was found in a study of blood T cell repertoires in COVID-19 (dated by TCRdb to the early 2020s). As for the study more broadly: The collaborator samples originated in the United States, Italy and Spain and spanned the acute and convalescent phases of COVID-19. Nearly every sample came with metadata listing a de-identified subject ID, COVID-19 status, age in years and sex. Subjects who had been exposed to COVID-19, were actively infected with it, or had recovered from it provided the deeply sampled blood TCRbeta repertoires that made up the dataset. The repertoires were released in a freely available public database meant as a resource for research on the immune response to SARS-CoV-2. Where HLA class I and class II types were available, the types were taken from metadata supplied by the sample provider, not from assay-based typing. Samples were obtained from the ongoing ImmuneRACE study (first 160 participants) and from 1,254 subjects provided by 6 global collaborators. The prospective study material was composed of cDNA or gDNA derived from T cells, B-cell-depleted T cells, or PBMCs.

TCRbeta CDR3 regions were amplified from genomic DNA by means of the immunoSEQ Assay, a bias-controlled multiplex PCR. From the authors' description of their analysis: Nucleated cell counts per sample were estimated from amplification of reference gene primers within the assay. To quantify the absolute abundance of each unique TCRbeta CDR3 rearrangement, sequence reads were collapsed and filtered. For each sample, productive Simpson clonality was calculated as the square root of Simpson's diversity index over productive rearrangements. The table was pulled from immuneACCESS by TCRdb, which kept in-frame rearrangements only. Such tables lose some clones; where checked, under half of the loss comes from unresolved V genes, and the rest has no known cause. The V and J calls and clone size were taken over from that table, and D and trimming were inferred from the DNA. This sample is represented by roughly 260,000 clones; 80% to 90% of them were singletons. The top ten hold 2% to 2.5% of the sample.

Comments on this clone: No antigen is known for it. Base qualities are not recorded, but no much larger clone differs from it by a single base.

Study-level results and caveats: The quantity of clinical and demographic metadata differed by source and by participant and was supplied without curation.

Each collaborating institution followed its own protocols to collect whole blood in K2EDTA tubes. Collaborator samples were shipped for TCRbeta analysis as frozen whole blood, isolated PBMCs, or DNA extracted from either sample type. V loses 6 bases of germline sequence and J loses 6 bases, and the interval between the two ends is 13 bases. For CDR1 and CDR2, the germline V gene lists MNHEY and SVGAGI. Counted from cysteine to phenylalanine, this CDR3 has 13 amino acids. The CDR3 DNA has 39 bases and is translated from base 1. The V gene is TRBV6-5 and the J gene is TRBJ2-3, and the D gene may be TRBD2, 5 bases matching. This clonotype was sampled from a woman between 45 and 65 years old with acute or convalescent COVID-19. Sequencing input: peripheral blood. In nucleotide form, the sequence is TGTGCCAGCAGCCGCCGGGATCCGGATACGCAGTATTTT. This sequence encodes CASSRRDPDTQYF.